The following is a TCR beta chain sequence with its context. Its antigen is unknown. These data are taken from a study of cytomegalovirus exposure and HLA in healthy donors. The overall study: The approximately 120 validation repertoires and the roughly 670 first-cohort repertoires shared a platform, a later analysis reported. Whole-study findings and limits: For most TCR sequences rarity was the rule, although some public TCRs occurred in many donors. Confirmation in vitro established that a few CMV-associated chains were specific for CMV antigens.

The V and J ends lost 6 bases and 0 bases respectively, with 10 bases between them. From germline, CDR1 is SGHNT and CDR2 YYREEE (reference sequence). The CDR3 is 13 amino acids. Libraries were prepared by immunoSEQ multiplex PCR; TCRdb keeps only in-frame clonotypes and omits some of them. This table holds about 280,000 clones, more than 75% found once. Separate from the approximately 720-subject first cohort, the roughly 120-subject validation cohort was the one that the donors belonged to. The chain employs TRBV5-4 and TRBJ2-7; TRBD1 might be the D (6 bases). The sample consisted of PBMCs. The receptor's source is a woman aged 18-29 years in good health and CMV-seronegative. The CDR3, as DNA: TGTGCCAGCACTGACAGGAGCTCCTACGAGCAGTACTTC. Encoded protein: CASTDRSSYEQYF.